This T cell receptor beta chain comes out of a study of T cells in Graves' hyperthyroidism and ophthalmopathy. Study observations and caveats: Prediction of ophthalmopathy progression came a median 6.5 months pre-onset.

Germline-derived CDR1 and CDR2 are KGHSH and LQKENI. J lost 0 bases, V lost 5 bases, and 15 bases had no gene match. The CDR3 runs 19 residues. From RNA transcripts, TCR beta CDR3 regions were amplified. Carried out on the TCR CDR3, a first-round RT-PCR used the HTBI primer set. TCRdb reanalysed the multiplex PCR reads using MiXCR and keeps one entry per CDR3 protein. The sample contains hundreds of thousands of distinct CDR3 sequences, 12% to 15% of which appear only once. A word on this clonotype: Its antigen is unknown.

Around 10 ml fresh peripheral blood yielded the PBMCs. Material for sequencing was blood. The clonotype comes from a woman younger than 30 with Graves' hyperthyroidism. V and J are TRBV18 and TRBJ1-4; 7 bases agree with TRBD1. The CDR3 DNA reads TGTGCCAGCTCAAGGGACGCCGGGACAGATACTGCAACTAATGAAAAACTGTTTTTT. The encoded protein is CASSRDAGTDTATNEKLFF.